These 15 T cell receptor beta chains originate from one sample sequenced in a study of blood T cells in healthy people across ages. The second PCR ran roughly 7 to 12 cycles with a sample-barcoded 5' primer and J-beta primers. Each CDR3 protein is one row after TCRdb ran MiXCR on the 5' RACE reads. The data hold 1,800,000 or so distinct CDR3 sequences, with roughly two fifths observed a single time. Sequencing used blood. The origin of the receptors is a human donor in good health.

The chain has TRBV7-3 and TRBJ2-3; TRBD2 might be the D (5 bases). CDR1 and CDR2 (germline): SGHTA, FQGTGA. Trimming cost V 6 bases and J 4 bases, with 11 bases left between them. This CDR3 has 13 residues. CDR3 region: CASSTPGADTQYF. CDR3 in DNA: TGTGCCAGCAGTACCCCCGGGGCAGATACGCAGTATTTT.

V and J are TRBV5-1 and TRBJ1-1; D unclear. CDR3 length: 12 residues. V was trimmed by 4 bases and J by 6 bases, leaving 10 bases between them. The germline V gene has CDR1 SGHRS and CDR2 YFSETQ. CDR3 loop: CASSREGSEAFF. The CDR3 nucleotides are TGCGCCAGCAGCCGGGAAGGTTCTGAAGCTTTCTTT.

This clonotype was seen only a few times. V and J are TRBV7-2 and TRBJ2-5; D is unresolved. In germline, CDR1 is SGHTA, CDR2 FQGNSA. The CDR3 consists of 14 residues. Trimming took 3 bases from V and 4 from J, leaving 12 bases between them. In DNA form, the CDR3 reads TGTGCCAGCAGCTTCCGCAGGTCCGGAGAGACCCAGTACTTC. Translation gives CASSFRRSGETQYF.

The chain recombines TRBV4-1 with TRBJ2-1; TRBD1 or TRBD2 may be the D gene (5 bases each). This CDR3 is 13 amino acids long. Trimming stripped 3 bases from V and 9 bases from J, with 12 bases between. From germline, CDR1 is MGHRA and CDR2 YSYEKL. The chain's CDR3 is CASSHPGRGEQFF. Here the CDR3 DNA reads TGCGCCAGCAGCCACCCGGGACGGGGTGAGCAGTTCTTC.

This chain's CDR3 is CASSDPDSPGQETQYF. CDR3 nucleotide sequence: TGTGCCAGCAGTGACCCGGACAGTCCGGGGCAAGAGACCCAGTACTTC. The chain couples TRBV2 to TRBJ2-5; weak D call: TRBD1 (6 bases). Trimming cost V 3 bases and J 2 bases, with 16 bases left between them. The germline V gene encodes CDR1 SNHLY and CDR2 FYNNEI. The CDR3 runs to 16 residues. The full variable domain, with the rest looked up from reference TRBV2 and TRBJ2-5, is EPEVTQTPSHQVTQMGQEVILRCVPISNHLYFYWYRQILGQKVEFLVSFYNNEISEKSEIFDDQFSVERPDGSNFTLKIRSTKLEDSAMYFCASSDPDSPGQETQYFGPGTRLLVL.

The sample holds a few counts of this clonotype. The chain employs TRBV4-2 and TRBJ1-2, with unresolved D. The length of the CDR3 is 16 residues. The germline gives CDR1 LGHNA, CDR2 YNFKEQ. V was clipped by 3 bases and J by 8 bases, with 22 bases between them. CDR3 sequence (DNA): TGTGCCAGCAGCCAGCTCACGAACCCTTCGGGGAAGGGCTACACCTTC. The encoded protein is CASSQLTNPSGKGYTF.

This clonotype was found a few times. The J gene is TRBJ2-7, the V gene TRBV20-1; either TRBD1 or TRBD2 may supply D (5 bases each). Germline V gene data show CDR1 as DFQATT and CDR2 as SNEGSKA (reference sequence). Trimming took off 8 bases at V and 1 base at J, with 18 bases between the two ends. The CDR3 length is 14 residues. Written as DNA, the CDR3 is TGCAGTACCTCCGTTCGGGGCGAATCCTACGAGCAGTACTTC. Translating it yields CSTSVRGESYEQYF.

The rearrangement links TRBV25-1 to TRBJ2-5, with no clear D. V gave up 0 bases and J gave up 0 bases, with 5 bases separating them. The length of the CDR3 is 14 residues. Germline assignment: CDR1 MGHDK and CDR2 SYGVNS. The CDR3 protein is CASSEYRYQETQYF. The CDR3 nucleotides are TGTGCCAGCAGTGAATACAGATACCAAGAGACCCAGTACTTC.

This clonotype was counted a few times. J is TRBJ1-2 and V is TRBV2; possibly TRBD1 for D (5 bases). CDR1 and CDR2 from the germline V gene are SNHLY and FYNNEI. The CDR3 extends over 12 amino acids. Trimming took 4 bases from V and 4 from J, leaving 7 bases between them. CDR3 residues: CASSGQPYGYTF. The CDR3 bases are TGTGCCAGCAGTGGACAGCCCTATGGCTACACCTTC.

This clonotype has at least ten counts. This sequence joins TRBV7-9 and TRBJ2-7; D not resolved. CDR3 length equals 13 residues. With 5 bases removed from V and 2 bases from J, the gap between germline ends came to 10 bases. CDR1 and CDR2 (germline): SEHNR, FQNEAQ (reference sequence). CDR3 sequence reads: CASSRRGTYEQYF. The CDR3 nucleotides are TGTGCCAGCAGCCGCCGCGGCACCTACGAGCAGTACTTC.

This clonotype has more than one count but fewer than ten. Written as DNA, the CDR3 is TGTGCCAGCAGCAAAGCACCTAGCGGGCCTTTCTACAATGAGCAGTTCTTC. It is translated as CASSKAPSGPFYNEQFF. This chain joins TRBV7-2 and TRBJ2-1, with 8 bases fitting TRBD2. Germline loops: CDR1 SGHTA, CDR2 FQGNSA. The CDR3 consists of 17 residues. V shed 5 bases and J 3 bases; nucleotides not matched to a gene: 12.

This clonotype was picked up a small number of times. V is TRBV29-1 and J is TRBJ2-1; D possibly corresponds to TRBD1 (6 bases). CDR3 length equals 16 residues. Trimming shortened V by 2 bases and J by 1 base, and 15 bases separated the two germline ends. Germline-derived CDR1 and CDR2 are SQVTM and ANQGSEA. The CDR3 here is CSVELETGLSYNEQFF. CDR3 bases: TGCAGCGTTGAATTGGAGACAGGACTTTCCTACAATGAGCAGTTCTTC.

The rearrangement joins TRBV4-2 to TRBJ2-3; D may be TRBD2 (5 bases). Per the germline V gene, CDR1 is LGHNA and CDR2 is YNFKEQ. The CDR3 runs to 17 residues. V lost 1 base, J lost 4 bases, and 18 bases lay in between. This chain's CDR3 is CASSQVEGLGRADTQYF. As DNA, the CDR3 is TGTGCCAGCAGCCAAGTAGAAGGCCTTGGGAGAGCAGATACGCAGTATTTT.

This sequence joins TRBV9 and TRBJ1-2; D uncertain. CDR3 length equals 14 residues. Germline CDR1 is SGDLS and CDR2 is YYNGEE. The germline V and J ends were trimmed by 0 bases and 7 bases, with 13 bases remaining between them. For the CDR3, the DNA is TGTGCCAGCAGCGTAGATGGCGCGGCCTTTGGCTACACCTTC. This gives the protein CASSVDGAAFGYTF.

The V call is TRBV9, the J call TRBJ2-7, with 7 bases that match TRBD2. Germline values: CDR1 SGDLS, CDR2 YYNGEE. The ends lost 4 bases at V and 0 bases at J; junction bases unmatched: 7. The CDR3 is made up of 15 amino acids. CDR3 sequence: CASSPRGVPSYEQYF. CDR3 nucleotides: TGTGCCAGCAGCCCTCGGGGGGTTCCCTCCTACGAGCAGTACTTC.